These 18 T cell receptor beta chains were sequenced from one sample in a study of T cell clonality in common variable immunodeficiency (dated by TCRdb to about 2015). Libraries were prepared through the immunoSEQ multiplex PCR assay. TCRdb re-hosts the immuneACCESS table, in-frame sequences only. Its copies lack some clones; in the studies checked, an unresolved V gene accounts for under half of them, and the cause for the rest is not known. This sample was tabulated with about 40,000 clones, among which there are no singletons. The top ten clones comprise over 1.3% of the sample. The sequencing input was peripheral blood mononuclear cells. Every receptor here comes from a person between 18 and 75 years old in good health.

Many counts were recorded for this clone. Incomplete CDR3 DNA: TGTGCCAGCAGCTTAGTAGCGGGAGGGTTCAACGAG. Translating gives CASSLVAGGFNE. The entire CDR3 protein reads CASSLVAGGFNEQYF. The chain couples TRBV7-2 to TRBJ2-7; 11 nucleotides agree with TRBD2. Read sequence stops 3 residues before the CDR3 end, and the germline J gene provides the missing end. Germline values: CDR1 SGHTA, CDR2 FQGNSA. The V gene end was trimmed by 1 base and the J gene end by 5 bases; junction bases not matched to a gene: 4. The CDR3 totals 15 residues.

This clone was recorded at least ten times. Read sequence stops 3 residues before the CDR3 end, and the germline J gene provides the missing end. The chain joins TRBV5-1 to TRBJ2-7; D gene uncertain. V was cut by 0 bases and J by 3 bases, with 7 bases left in between. The germline CDR1 and CDR2 sequences are SGHRS and YFSETQ. The CDR3 consists of 13 residues. CDR3 amino acids: CASSLADNYEQYF. The sequenced part of the CDR3 DNA is TGCGCCAGCAGCTTGGCCGACAACTACGAG. Drawing the rest from reference TRBV5-1 and TRBJ2-7, the complete variable domain is KAGVTQTPRYLIKTRGQQVTLSCSPISGHRSVSWYQQTPGQGLQFLFEYFSETQRNKGNFPGRFSGRQFSNSRSEMNVSTLELGDSALYLCASSLADNYEQYFGPGTRLTVT.

This clone was picked up many times. Partial CDR3 DNA: TGTGCCAGCAGTGACTCGTATAGGGATCAGCCC. Translation gives CASSDSYRDQP. From start to end, the CDR3 is CASSDSYRDQPQHF. The rearrangement joins TRBV6-4 to TRBJ1-5; no clear D gene. Read coverage stops 3 residues before the CDR3 terminus; the germline J gene supplies the remainder. Germline V gene sequence: CDR1 MRHNA, CDR2 SNTAGT. Trimming removed 0 bases from V and 5 bases from J, with 8 bases in between. The CDR3 has 14 residues.

This clone showed up many times. The sequence runs out 3 residues before the end of the CDR3; the remainder is reconstructed from the germline J gene. The genes are TRBV7-9 and TRBJ2-4; 9 nucleotides align to TRBD1. Germline CDR1 reads SEHNR; CDR2 reads FQNEAQ (reference sequence). Unmatched junction bases numbered 5, after V lost 5 bases and J lost 3 bases. This CDR3 has 15 residues. The DNA read from the CDR3 is TGTGCCAGCAGCCGACAGGGGGGGGGCAAAAACATT. The encoded protein is CASSRQGGGKNI. The whole CDR3 protein is CASSRQGGGKNIQYF.

In its sample, this clone was seen many times. The read gets to within 3 residues of the CDR3 end, and the germline J gene fills in the rest. The chain recombines TRBV20-1 with TRBJ2-1; the D gene is possibly TRBD2 (6 bases). Germline CDR1 reads DFQATT; CDR2 reads SNEGSKA (reference sequence). Trimming took 3 bases from V and 6 from J, leaving 15 bases between them. This CDR3 comprises 14 residues. The CDR3: CSASRLALINEQFF. The CDR3 bases that were read are TGCAGTGCTAGTAGGCTAGCGCTGATCAATGAG.

This clone was counted ten times or more. The CDR3 extends 3 residues past the end of the read, so its final part is completed from the germline J gene. This rearrangement joins TRBV12-3 or TRBV12-4 to TRBJ2-3; 10 bases agree with TRBD1. The V segment lost 3 bases and the J segment 1 base; nucleotides outside the gene matches: 1. This CDR3 is built from 15 residues. The sequenced part of the CDR3 DNA is TGTGCCAGCAGTTTCGGGACAGGGGGCACAGATACG. Protein sequence: CASSFGTGGTDT. The complete CDR3 protein is CASSFGTGGTDTQYF.

This clone appeared many times. The CDR3 goes on 3 residues after the read ends, and that part is filled in from the germline J gene. The chain is built from TRBV7-9 and TRBJ1-2; no definite D call. Germline-derived CDR1 and CDR2 are SEHNR and FQNEAQ (reference sequence). Trimming cost V 5 bases and J 1 base, with 11 bases left between them. The CDR3 length is 14 residues. Incomplete CDR3 DNA: TGTGCCAGCAGCCTACTTCAGGATAACTATGGC. It translates to CASSLLQDNYG. The whole CDR3 protein reads CASSLLQDNYGYTF.

This clone was detected many times. The CDR3 end falls 3 residues outside the read, so it is completed with the germline J gene. The chain is built from TRBV30 and TRBJ1-3, with a tentative D call TRBD1 (5 bases). With 2 bases removed from V and 3 bases from J, the gap between germline ends came to 14 bases. The CDR3 has 15 amino acids. The germline V gene encodes CDR1 GTSNPN and CDR2 SVGIG (reference sequence). CDR3 protein: CAWSPIGGGGNTIYF. CDR3 bases read: TGTGCCTGGAGTCCCATAGGCGGGGGTGGAAACACC.

This clone was detected ten times or more. The CDR3 extends 3 residues past the end of the read, so its final part is completed from the germline J gene. The V and J genes are TRBV5-1 and TRBJ1-1; possibly TRBD1 for D (5 bases). Germline CDR1 SGHRS, CDR2 YFSETQ. The CDR3 loop spans 15 amino acids. Here the CDR3 reads CASSANLGHYPEAFF. The part of the CDR3 DNA that was read is TGCGCCAGCAGCGCAAATCTCGGACACTATCCCGAA.

This clone was seen ten or more times. The read is 3 residues too short to cover the CDR3 end, so that end is filled in from the germline J gene. This sequence joins TRBV2 and TRBJ2-2; 8 bases map to TRBD2. V was clipped by 6 bases and J by 2 bases; unmatched bases: 11. CDR1 and CDR2 from the germline V gene are SNHLY and FYNNEI. The CDR3 has 17 amino acids. CDR3 DNA, as far as it was read: TGTGCCAGCAGCGAAACTAGCGGAGGGGGTAACACCGGGGAG. Translation gives CASSETSGGGNTGE. The whole CDR3 protein is CASSETSGGGNTGELFF.

This clone has a count of ten or more. The read finishes 3 residues shy of the CDR3 end, and the germline J gene is used to complete it. The V and J genes are TRBV5-4 and TRBJ2-5; TRBD1 might be the D (5 bases). V gave up 0 bases and J gave up 2 bases, with 11 bases separating them. Germline CDR1 SGHNT, CDR2 YYREEE (reference sequence). The CDR3 runs 15 residues. The covered CDR3 bases are TGTGCCAGCAGCTTGGTTGGCAGGGCGCAAGAGACC. Amino acids: CASSLVGRAQET. The complete CDR3 reads CASSLVGRAQETQYF.

This clone showed up many times. The read ends 3 residues early relative to the CDR3; the germline J gene fills the gap. The genes are TRBV20-1 and TRBJ1-4; D may be TRBD1 (6 bases). CDR1 is DFQATT, CDR2 SNEGSKA, per germline (reference sequence). This CDR3 has 13 amino acids. Trimming stripped 8 bases from V and 7 bases from J, with 17 bases between. The CDR3 sequence is CSPSIQGGEKLFF. Incomplete CDR3 DNA: TGCAGTCCCTCTATACAGGGAGGTGAAAAA.

In this sample, this clone turned up many times. The read gets to within 3 residues of the CDR3 end, and the germline J gene fills in the rest. The rearrangement uses TRBV5-1 and TRBJ2-7, with 14 bases aligning to TRBD2. CDR3 length: 17 residues. Per germline, CDR1 SGHRS and CDR2 YFSETQ. J gave up 0 bases and V 5 bases, and 7 bases lay outside the gene matches. The chain's CDR3 is CASSRTSGRLSSYEQYF. The CDR3 bases that were read are TGCGCCAGCAGTAGGACTAGCGGGAGGCTAAGCTCCTACGAG.

This clone has at least ten counts. The read gets to within 3 residues of the CDR3 end, and the germline J gene fills in the rest. V is TRBV20-1 and J is TRBJ2-7; weak D call: TRBD1 (6 bases). The CDR3 is 15 amino acids. In germline, CDR1 is DFQATT, CDR2 SNEGSKA (reference sequence). V dropped 3 bases and J dropped 1 base, with 16 bases sitting between them. The part of the CDR3 DNA that was read is TGCAGTGCTAGTCCCGGACAGCGGCCGTCCTACGAG. Its protein product is CSASPGQRPSYE. In full, the CDR3 reads CSASPGQRPSYEQYF.

This clone was counted ten times or more. The read ends 3 residues shy of where the CDR3 ends; the end is completed using the germline J gene. The rearrangement joins TRBV9 to TRBJ2-7; 9 bases fit TRBD1. The CDR3 is made up of 14 amino acids. Germline V gene data show CDR1 as SGDLS and CDR2 as YYNGEE. V trimming: 6 bases; J trimming: 3 bases; junction bases outside the gene matches: 7. This chain's CDR3 is CASTSGTGNYEQYF. CDR3 bases read: TGTGCCAGCACCAGCGGGACAGGGAACTACGAG.

This clone occurred many times. The read ends 3 residues before the CDR3 terminus; that terminus is restored from the germline J gene. This chain links TRBV5-6 with TRBJ1-2, with TRBD1 matching 8 bases. Germline CDR1 SGHDT, CDR2 YYEEEE. Losses at the gene ends were 4 bases for V and 4 bases for J; bases not matched to a gene: 9. This CDR3 is 15 amino acids long. The CDR3 here is CASSNQGTGLYGYTF. The CDR3 DNA, read in part, is TGTGCCAGCAGCAACCAAGGGACAGGTCTCTATGGC.

This clone appeared a few times. Read coverage stops 3 residues before the CDR3 terminus; the germline J gene supplies the remainder. This chain links TRBV2 with TRBJ1-5, with D possibly TRBD1 on 6 matching bases. This CDR3 spans 16 amino acids. Trimming took off 5 bases at V and 2 bases at J, with 16 bases between the two ends. From germline, CDR1 is SNHLY and CDR2 FYNNEI. The CDR3 sequence is CASSLIPPGGNQPQHF. The CDR3 bases that were read are TGTGCCAGCAGTCTAATACCTCCAGGGGGCAATCAGCCC.

This clone was picked up many times. The read terminates 3 residues ahead of where the CDR3 ends, so the germline J gene completes it. The gene calls are TRBV7-2 and TRBJ2-5; D is ambiguous. Germline loops: CDR1 SGHTA, CDR2 FQGNSA. The CDR3 consists of 13 residues. V was cut by 5 bases and J by 4 bases, with 11 bases left in between. The CDR3 loop is CASSRGPGETQYF. The CDR3 DNA, read in part, is TGTGCCAGCAGCAGAGGCCCAGGAGAGACC.